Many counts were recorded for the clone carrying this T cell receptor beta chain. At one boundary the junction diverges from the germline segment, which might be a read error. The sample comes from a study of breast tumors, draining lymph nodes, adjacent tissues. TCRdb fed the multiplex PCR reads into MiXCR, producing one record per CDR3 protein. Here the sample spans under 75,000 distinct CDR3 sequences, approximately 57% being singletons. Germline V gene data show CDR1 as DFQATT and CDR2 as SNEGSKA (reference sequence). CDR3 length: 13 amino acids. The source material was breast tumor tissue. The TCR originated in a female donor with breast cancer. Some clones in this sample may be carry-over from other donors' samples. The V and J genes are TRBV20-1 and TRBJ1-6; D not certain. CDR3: CSARADINSALHF. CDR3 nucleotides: TGCAGTGCTAGAGCCGACATCAATTCAGCCCTCCACTTT.